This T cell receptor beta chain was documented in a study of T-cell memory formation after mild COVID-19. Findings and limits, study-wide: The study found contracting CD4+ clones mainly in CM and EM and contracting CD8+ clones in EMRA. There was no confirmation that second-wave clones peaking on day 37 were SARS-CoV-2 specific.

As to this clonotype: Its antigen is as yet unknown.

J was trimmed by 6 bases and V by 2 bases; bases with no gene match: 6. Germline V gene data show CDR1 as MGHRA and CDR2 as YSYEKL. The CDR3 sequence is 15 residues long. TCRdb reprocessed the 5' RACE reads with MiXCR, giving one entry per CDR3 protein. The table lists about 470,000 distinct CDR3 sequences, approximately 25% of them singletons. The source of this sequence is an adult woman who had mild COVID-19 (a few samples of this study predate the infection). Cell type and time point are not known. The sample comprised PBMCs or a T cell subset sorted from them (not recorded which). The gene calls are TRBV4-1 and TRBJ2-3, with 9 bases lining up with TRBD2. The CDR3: CASSQSGGTGDTQYF. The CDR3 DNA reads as TGCGCCAGCAGCCAAAGCGGGGGGACCGGGGATACGCAGTATTTT.